This TCR beta chain derives from a study of blood T cell repertoires in COVID-19. Looking at the study overall: Sources were T cells, B-cell-depleted T cells, or PBMCs; the material itself was cDNA or gDNA.

This CDR3 contains 14 residues. Trimming cost V 3 bases and J 4 bases, with 10 bases left between them. Germline assignment: CDR1 MNHEY and CDR2 SMNVEV (reference sequence). In the original processing: By means of reference gene primer amplification, nucleated cell counts were estimated. The data were produced by immunoSEQ multiplex PCR, yet TCRdb's version contains in-frame clones alone and is incomplete. V and J calls and clone size follow that table, whereas D and trimming were derived from the DNA. The sample carries approximately 190,000 clones, about 86% recorded once. The source of this sequence is a man in his thirties or forties with active or convalescent COVID-19. Sequencing was carried out using peripheral blood. The V call is TRBV27, the J call TRBJ2-1, with D possibly being TRBD1 (5 bases). CDR3 residues: CASSFARVYNEQFF. The CDR3 DNA is TGTGCCAGCAGTTTCGCCAGGGTATACAATGAGCAGTTCTTC.